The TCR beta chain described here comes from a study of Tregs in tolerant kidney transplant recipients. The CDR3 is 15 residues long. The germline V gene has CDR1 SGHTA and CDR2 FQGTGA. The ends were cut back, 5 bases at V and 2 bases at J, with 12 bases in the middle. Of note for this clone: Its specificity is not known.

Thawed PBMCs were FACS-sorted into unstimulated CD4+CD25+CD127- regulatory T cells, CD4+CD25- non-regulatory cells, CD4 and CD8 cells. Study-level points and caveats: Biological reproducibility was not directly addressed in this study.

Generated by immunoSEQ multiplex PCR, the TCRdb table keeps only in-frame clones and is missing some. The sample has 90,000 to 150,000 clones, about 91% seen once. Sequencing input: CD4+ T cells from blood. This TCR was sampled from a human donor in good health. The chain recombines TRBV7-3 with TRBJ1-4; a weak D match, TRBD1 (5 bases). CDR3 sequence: CASSQAGGTNEKLFF. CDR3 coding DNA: TGTGCCAGCAGCCAAGCGGGGGGTACTAATGAAAAACTGTTTTTT.